A single T cell receptor (beta chain) is shown here with its context. The antigen is not known. These data originate in a study of T cell responses to AZD1222 COVID-19 vaccine. Notes on the study in general: Sampling that yielded the repertoires occurred only after the peak T cell response. Among those given AZD1222, only 5 to 7 were seropositive at baseline. Donor demographics were predominantly white British with a female majority; clonal diversity may be underestimated. Dominant CD4 TCR responses targeted spike regions 160-218 and 743-854.

TCRdb's copy holds only in-frame clones and misses some; the assay was immunoSEQ multiplex PCR. Here the sample spans about 180,000 clones, 88% being singletons. The source is an adult in good health. Sequenced here: peripheral blood, sampled on day 0 of AZD1222 vaccination.

CDR3 nucleotide sequence: TGTGCCGCAAAGGGGAGTACACAAGAGACCCAGTACTTC. This sequence encodes CAAKGSTQETQYF. The rearrangement uses TRBV19 and TRBJ2-5; possibly TRBD1 or TRBD2 for D (5 bases each). The CDR3 runs 13 residues. Germline V gene sequence: CDR1 LNHDA, CDR2 SQIVND (reference sequence). V was trimmed by 11 bases and J by 2 bases, leaving 15 bases between them.